This TCR beta chain was documented in a study of spatial heterogeneity in lung cancer. Study observations and caveats: Tumoral mutation counts were tracked by counts of expanded intratumoral alpha and beta TCRs.

Looked up from germline, CDR1 is LGHDT and CDR2 is YNNKEL (reference sequence). The CDR3 sequence is 15 residues long. The V gene end was trimmed by 6 bases and the J gene end by 3 bases; junction bases not matched to a gene: 10. In TCRdb, the 5' RACE reads were re-called with MiXCR into one record per CDR3 protein. The table lists about 100,000 distinct CDR3 sequences, around 4.8% of them singletons. With regard to this clonotype: Antigen: not known.

The sample's time point: sample taken at primary tumor resection. The sample here was lung tumor tissue, taken at surgery. This chain links TRBV3-1 with TRBJ2-7; 8 nucleotides agree with TRBD2. This TCR was sampled from a male donor with early-stage non-small cell lung cancer. In nucleotides, the CDR3 is TGTGCCAGCAGGTCAAGTACTAGCGGAGACTACGAGCAGTACTTC. The encoded protein is CASRSSTSGDYEQYF.